The rows below give T cell receptor beta chains drawn from one sample of a study of T cell responses to AZD1222 COVID-19 vaccine. Libraries were prepared by immunoSEQ multiplex PCR; TCRdb keeps only in-frame clonotypes and omits some of them. Of 180,000 or so clones detected, 70% to 90% appear once; the ten largest clones hold 20% to 30%. Sequences were derived from peripheral blood, sampled 28 days after the second AZD1222 dose. The origin of the receptors is an adult who received the AZD1222 COVID-19 vaccine. Each CDR3 is given with its conserved first and last residue. A D gene is named only where the DNA matches it firmly. The size entry is marked missing in some rows and otherwise reads once, few, many or a size class.

v_gene	abundance	j_gene	d_gene	CDR3nt	CDR3aa
TRBV7-2	-	TRBJ2-3	TRBD2	TGTGCCAGCAGCAGCCGGGGACTAGCGGGATTTACAGATACGCAGTATTTT	CASSSRGLAGFTDTQYF
TRBV28	few	TRBJ2-7	TRBD1	TGTGCCAGCAGTTTATCGCGGACAGGGGCCTACGAGCAGTACTTC	CASSLSRTGAYEQYF
TRBV29-1	few	TRBJ2-4	TRBD1	TGCAGCGTCCCAGAGACAGGGTATGGTAGAAACATTCAGTACTTC	CSVPETGYGRNIQYF
TRBV6-2/TRBV6-3	-	TRBJ2-7	-	TGTGCCAGCAGTTTCTCGCAAAGGACCAATTCCTACGAGCAGTACTTC	CASSFSQRTNSYEQYF
TRBV6-5	-	TRBJ1-4	-	TGTGCCAGCAGTCCGAGGGTATTGACTAATGAAAAACTGTTTTTT	CASSPRVLTNEKLFF
TRBV27	-	TRBJ2-3	-	TGTGCCAGCAGTTTATGGACTGGCACAGATACGCAGTATTTT	CASSLWTGTDTQYF
TRBV4-3	-	TRBJ2-1	TRBD2	TGCGCCAGCAGCCAAGCTAGCGGGCCCTACAATGAGCAGTTCTTC	CASSQASGPYNEQFF
TRBV28	once	TRBJ2-1	TRBD1	TGTGCCAGCAGTTTAGGACGACAGGGCAATGAGCAGTTCTTC	CASSLGRQGNEQFF
TRBV28	-	TRBJ2-2	-	TGTGCCAGCAGTTTTTCATACGCGAACACCGGGGAGCTGTTTTTT	CASSFSYANTGELFF
TRBV14	-	TRBJ1-2	TRBD1	TGTGCCAGCAGCCCCCCGGGACAGCAAAAGGTCTATGGCTACACCTTC	CASSPPGQQKVYGYTF
TRBV5-4	-	TRBJ2-1	-	TGTGCCAGCAGCCGCGACGGAGGGGTCAATGAGCAGTTCTTC	CASSRDGGVNEQFF
TRBV27	-	TRBJ2-3	-	TGTGCCAGCAGTCGCGGCAGCCCTAGCACAGATACGCAGTATTTT	CASSRGSPSTDTQYF
TRBV7-8	-	TRBJ2-1	-	TGTGCCAGCAGCTTAGAAGGATTGGGCAATGAGCAGTTCTTC	CASSLEGLGNEQFF
TRBV4-3	once	TRBJ2-7	TRBD2	TGCGCCAGCAGCCAAGGGACTAGCGGTCTCTACGAGCAGTACTTC	CASSQGTSGLYEQYF
TRBV19	-	TRBJ2-5	TRBD2	TGTGCCAGTAGTATACCTAGCGGGAGGGGTTGGGAGACCCAGTACTTC	CASSIPSGRGWETQYF
TRBV19	-	TRBJ2-3	TRBD2	TGTGCCAGTAGTATAGGACTAGCGTCAGATACGCAGTATTTT	CASSIGLASDTQYF
TRBV4-3	-	TRBJ2-7	TRBD2	TGCGCCAGCAGCCAAGGGGAGGGAGGAGGCTACGAGCAGTACTTC	CASSQGEGGGYEQYF
TRBV18	-	TRBJ1-4	-	TGTGCCAGCTCGCCCCGGGCAGCCTCCGGTGAAAAACTGTTTTTT	CASSPRAASGEKLFF
TRBV7-2	-	TRBJ2-4	TRBD1	TGTGCCAGCAGCTTAGCGGGCAGGGGGCTTGGCAAAAACATTCAGTACTTC	CASSLAGRGLGKNIQYF
TRBV28	-	TRBJ2-7	-	TGTGCCAGCAGTTTGGGGTACGAGCAGTACTTC	CASSLGYEQYF
TRBV21-1	-	TRBJ1-2	-	TGTGCCAGCAGGCGGCCCACAGGGACTAACTATGGCTACACCTTC	CASRRPTGTNYGYTF
TRBV5-1	-	TRBJ2-1	-	TGCGCCAGCAGTGGCCCCGGGGGTGAGCAGTTCTTC	CASSGPGGEQFF
TRBV7-8	once	TRBJ2-5	-	TGTGCCAGCAGCGCGGAGTCGGGGCGAAGAGGGAGAGGGGGTTCGGAGACCCAGTACTTC	CASSAESGRRGRGGSETQYF
TRBV29-1	few	TRBJ2-3	-	TGCAGCGTGAGTAGCGGCAGCACAGATACGCAGTATTTT	CSVSSGSTDTQYF
TRBV7-2	-	TRBJ2-3	TRBD2	TGTGCCAGCAGCCCTAGCGGCTTGAGCACAGATACGCAGTATTTT	CASSPSGLSTDTQYF
TRBV7-8	-	TRBJ2-4	-	TGTGCCAGCAGCCAGGACGGTCTAGCCAAAAACATTCAGTACTTC	CASSQDGLAKNIQYF
TRBV7-9	-	TRBJ2-5	TRBD1	TGTGCCAGCAGCCCAGGACAGGGGGCAGAGACCCAGTACTTC	CASSPGQGAETQYF
TRBV5-1	-	TRBJ2-3	-	TGCGCCAGCAGTCGGGAACTCAGCACAGATACGCAGTATTTT	CASSRELSTDTQYF
TRBV5-5	-	TRBJ2-7	TRBD2	TGTGCCAGCAGCCGAGCGGGAATCTACGAGCAGTACTTC	CASSRAGIYEQYF
TRBV6-6	-	TRBJ2-7	-	TGTGCCAGCAGACAGGGTGTCTACGAGCAGTACTTC	CASRQGVYEQYF
TRBV6-5	-	TRBJ1-5	-	TGTGCCAGCTCCAGGGATCAGCCCCAGCATTTT	CASSRDQPQHF
TRBV7-2	-	TRBJ1-1	-	TGTGCCAGCAGCTTACAGGAGAACACTGAAGCTTTCTTT	CASSLQENTEAFF
TRBV6-2/TRBV6-3	-	TRBJ1-5	TRBD1	TGTGCCAGCAGTTACAGCGGGACAGGGCAGCAGCCCCAGCATTTT	CASSYSGTGQQPQHF
TRBV27	-	TRBJ2-7	TRBD2	TGTGCCAGCAGTTTATTAGCGGGAAAAAGCTACGAGCAGTACTTC	CASSLLAGKSYEQYF
TRBV6-5	-	TRBJ1-3	-	TGTGCCAGCACCCACTCAGGGACTGGAAACACCATATATTTT	CASTHSGTGNTIYF
TRBV4-3	-	TRBJ2-2	-	TGCGCCAGCAGCCTAGAGTGGGGGTCCGGGGAGCTGTTTTTT	CASSLEWGSGELFF
TRBV7-3	-	TRBJ2-1	TRBD2	TGTGCCAGCAGCTTAGTAGCGGGAGGAGGGAATGAGCAGTTCTTC	CASSLVAGGGNEQFF
TRBV20-1	once	TRBJ1-1	-	TGCAGTGCTAGAGATCGGACTGAAGCTTTCTTT	CSARDRTEAFF
TRBV5-1	-	TRBJ1-4	TRBD1	TGCGCCAGCAGCTCCGAGACAGGGAATGAAAAACTGTTTTTT	CASSSETGNEKLFF
TRBV30	few	TRBJ2-3	TRBD2	TGTGCCTGGGGCTCCGGGACTAGCGGAGGAGATACGCAGTATTTT	CAWGSGTSGGDTQYF
TRBV10-3	-	TRBJ1-2	-	TGTGCCATCAGTGAGTCGAACAGGGTTGGTGGCTACACCTTC	CAISESNRVGGYTF
TRBV28	-	TRBJ1-6	TRBD1	TGTGCCAGCAGGACGGGACAGGGTCTTTCACCCCTCCACTTT	CASRTGQGLSPLHF
TRBV28	once	TRBJ2-5	-	TGTGCCAGCAGTTCTGGCCCCCGGGAGACCCAGTACTTC	CASSSGPRETQYF
TRBV9	few	TRBJ2-7	TRBD2	TGTGCCAGCAGCGACCCCGGGGGGGCTTCGGGCGAGCAGTACTTC	CASSDPGGASGEQYF
TRBV9	-	TRBJ2-7	-	TGTGCCAGCAGCGTAGTGGAGGGAGACGAGCAGTACTTC	CASSVVEGDEQYF
TRBV7-8	once	TRBJ1-6	-	TGTGCCAGCAGCTTAACCCGCGGGGGTTCACCCCTCCACTTT	CASSLTRGGSPLHF
TRBV13	-	TRBJ2-7	-	TGTGCCAGCAGCCAATTCACAGGGACCACCTACGAGCAGTACTTC	CASSQFTGTTYEQYF
TRBV2	-	TRBJ2-7	TRBD2	TGTGCCAGCAGTGAACCGGCTAGCGGGACCAGCTCCTACGAGCAGTACTTC	CASSEPASGTSSYEQYF
TRBV12-5	once	TRBJ2-3	-	TGTGCTAGTGGTCTAGGAGGGCGACCTACAGATACGCAGTATTTT	CASGLGGRPTDTQYF
TRBV30	-	TRBJ2-6	-	TGTGCCTGGGGAATCTTCTCTGGGGCCAACGTCCTGACTTTC	CAWGIFSGANVLTF
TRBV7-2	-	TRBJ2-1	-	TGTGCCAGCAGCTTAGGGGCCGGGGCCAGGGGCAATGAGCAGTTCTTC	CASSLGAGARGNEQFF
TRBV11-2	few	TRBJ2-2	-	TGTGCCAGCAGCTCCCCCGGGCCCGGGGAGCTGTTTTTT	CASSSPGPGELFF
TRBV6-5	-	TRBJ1-5	-	TGTGCCAGCAGTCCCCAGGGAGTGTCCAATCAGCCCCAGCATTTT	CASSPQGVSNQPQHF
TRBV14	-	TRBJ2-3	-	TGTGCCAGCAGCCAAGTACAGGGTGCAGATACGCAGTATTTT	CASSQVQGADTQYF
TRBV9	-	TRBJ1-2	-	TGTGCCAGCAGCATAGGGGGGACTCAAGCTAACTATGGCTACACCTTC	CASSIGGTQANYGYTF